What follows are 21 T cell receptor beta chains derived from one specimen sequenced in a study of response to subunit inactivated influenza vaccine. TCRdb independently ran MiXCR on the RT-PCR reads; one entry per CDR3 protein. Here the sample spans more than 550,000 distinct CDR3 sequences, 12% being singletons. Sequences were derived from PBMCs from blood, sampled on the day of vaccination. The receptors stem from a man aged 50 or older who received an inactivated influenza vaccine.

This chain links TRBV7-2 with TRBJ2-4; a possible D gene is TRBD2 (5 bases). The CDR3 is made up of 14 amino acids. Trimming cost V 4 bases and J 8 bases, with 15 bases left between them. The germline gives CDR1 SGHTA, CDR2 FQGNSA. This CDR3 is CASSSPLAGHIQYF. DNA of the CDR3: TGTGCCAGCAGCTCTCCGCTAGCTGGGCACATTCAGTACTTC.

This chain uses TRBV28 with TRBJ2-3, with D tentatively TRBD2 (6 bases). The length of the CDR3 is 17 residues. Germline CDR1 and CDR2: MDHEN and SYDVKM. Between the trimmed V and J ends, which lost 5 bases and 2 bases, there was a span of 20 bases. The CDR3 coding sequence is TGTGCCAGCAGTGGCCGTTTTGGTAGCGGAACCACAGATACGCAGTATTTT. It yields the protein CASSGRFGSGTTDTQYF.

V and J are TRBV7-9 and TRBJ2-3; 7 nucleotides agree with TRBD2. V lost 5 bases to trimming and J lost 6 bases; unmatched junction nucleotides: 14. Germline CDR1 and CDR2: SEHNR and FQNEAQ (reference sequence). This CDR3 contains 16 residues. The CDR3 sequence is CASSQSERGAQDTQYF. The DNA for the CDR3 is TGTGCCAGCAGCCAATCGGAGCGGGGAGCCCAGGATACGCAGTATTTT.

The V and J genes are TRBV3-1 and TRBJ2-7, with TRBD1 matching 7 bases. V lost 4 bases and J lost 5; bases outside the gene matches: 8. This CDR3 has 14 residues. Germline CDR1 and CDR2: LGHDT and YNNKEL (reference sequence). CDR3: CASSPDRDVNEQYF. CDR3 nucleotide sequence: TGTGCCAGCAGCCCCGACAGGGATGTCAACGAGCAGTACTTC.

The CDR3 reads CSATYRSGGRAEAFF. The CDR3 nucleotides read TGCAGTGCAACTTACAGGTCCGGCGGTCGGGCTGAAGCTTTCTTT. The chain has TRBV20-1 and TRBJ1-1; the D gene is possibly TRBD1 (5 bases). Germline CDR1 and CDR2: DFQATT and SNEGSKA (reference sequence). This CDR3 has 15 amino acids. V was clipped by 6 bases and J by 6 bases, with 23 bases between them.

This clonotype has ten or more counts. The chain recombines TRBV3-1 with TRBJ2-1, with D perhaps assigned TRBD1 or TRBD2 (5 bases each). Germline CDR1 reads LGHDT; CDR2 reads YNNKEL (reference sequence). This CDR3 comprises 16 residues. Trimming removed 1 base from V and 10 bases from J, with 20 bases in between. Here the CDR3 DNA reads TGTGCCAGCAGCCAAGGGTCGGTACCGGGACGCAACGAGCAGTTCTTC. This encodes CASSQGSVPGRNEQFF.

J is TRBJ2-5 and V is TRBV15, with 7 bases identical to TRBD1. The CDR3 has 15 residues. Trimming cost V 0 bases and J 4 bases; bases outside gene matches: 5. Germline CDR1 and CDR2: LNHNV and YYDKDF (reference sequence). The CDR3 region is CATSRDRAGGETQYF. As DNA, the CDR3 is TGTGCCACCAGCAGAGATCGGGCAGGGGGAGAGACCCAGTACTTC.

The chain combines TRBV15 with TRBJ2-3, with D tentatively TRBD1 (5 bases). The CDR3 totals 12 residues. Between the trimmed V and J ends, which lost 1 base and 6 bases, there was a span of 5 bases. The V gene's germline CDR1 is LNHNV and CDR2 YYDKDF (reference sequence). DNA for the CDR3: TGTGCCACCAGCAGAGCAGGGGATACGCAGTATTTT. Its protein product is CATSRAGDTQYF. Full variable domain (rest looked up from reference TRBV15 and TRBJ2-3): DAMVIQNPRYQVTQFGKPVTLSCSQTLNHNVMYWYQQKSSQAPKLLFHYYDKDFNNEADTPDNFQSRRPNTSFCFLDIRSPGLGDTAMYLCATSRAGDTQYFGPGTRLTVL.

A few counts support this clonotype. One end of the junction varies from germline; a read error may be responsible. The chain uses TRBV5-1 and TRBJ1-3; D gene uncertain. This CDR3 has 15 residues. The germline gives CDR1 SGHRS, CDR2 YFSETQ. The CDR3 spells CASTLSGSRGNTIYF. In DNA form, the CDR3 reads TGCGCCAGCACCTTGTCGGGGAGTCGTGGAAACACCATATATTTT.

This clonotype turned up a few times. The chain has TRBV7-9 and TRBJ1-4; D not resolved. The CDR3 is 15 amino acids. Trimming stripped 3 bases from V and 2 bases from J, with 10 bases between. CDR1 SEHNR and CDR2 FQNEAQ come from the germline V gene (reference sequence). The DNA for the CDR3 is TGTGCCAGCAGCTTTAACAAGCAGACTAATGAAAAACTGTTTTTT. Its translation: CASSFNKQTNEKLFF.

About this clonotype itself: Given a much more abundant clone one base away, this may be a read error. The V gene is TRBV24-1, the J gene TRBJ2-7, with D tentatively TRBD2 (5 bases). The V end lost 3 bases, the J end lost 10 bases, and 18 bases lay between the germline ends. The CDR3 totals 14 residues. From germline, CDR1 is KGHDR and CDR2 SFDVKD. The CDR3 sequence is CATSDGRERVDQYF. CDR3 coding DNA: TGTGCCACCAGTGATGGCAGAGAGAGGGTCGACCAGTACTTC.

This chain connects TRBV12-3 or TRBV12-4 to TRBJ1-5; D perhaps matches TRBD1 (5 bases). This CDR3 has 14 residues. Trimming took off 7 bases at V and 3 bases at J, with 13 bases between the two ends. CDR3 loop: CASTETGFNQPQHF. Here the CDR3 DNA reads TGTGCCAGCACCGAAACAGGTTTCAATCAGCCCCAGCATTTT.

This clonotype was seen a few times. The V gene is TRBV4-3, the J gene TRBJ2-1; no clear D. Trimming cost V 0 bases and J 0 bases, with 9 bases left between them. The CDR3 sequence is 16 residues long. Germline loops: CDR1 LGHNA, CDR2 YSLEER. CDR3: CASSQEPPSSYNEQFF. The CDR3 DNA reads TGCGCCAGCAGCCAAGAGCCCCCGAGCTCCTACAATGAGCAGTTCTTC.

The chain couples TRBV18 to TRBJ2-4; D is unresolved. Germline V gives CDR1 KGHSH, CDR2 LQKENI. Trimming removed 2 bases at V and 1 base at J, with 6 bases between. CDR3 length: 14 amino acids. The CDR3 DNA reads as TGTGCCAGCTCACCAGGAAGCGCCAAAAACATTCAGTACTTC. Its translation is CASSPGSAKNIQYF.

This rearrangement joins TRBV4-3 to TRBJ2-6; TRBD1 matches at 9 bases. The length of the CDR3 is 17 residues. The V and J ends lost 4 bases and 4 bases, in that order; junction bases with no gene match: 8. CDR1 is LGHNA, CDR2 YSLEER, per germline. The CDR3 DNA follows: TGCGCCAGCAGCCCCCAACAGGGGGCGACCGGGGCCAACGTCCTGACTTTC. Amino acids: CASSPQQGATGANVLTF.

The DNA for the CDR3 is TGCGCCAGCAGTGCGGACACAAACAGCATTCAGTACTTC. Its protein product is CASSADTNSIQYF. The V and J genes are TRBV10-2 and TRBJ2-4, with a weak D call TRBD1 (5 bases). Trimming stripped 4 bases from V and 9 bases from J, with 13 bases between. The CDR3 sequence is 13 residues long. The germline V gene encodes CDR1 WSHSY and CDR2 SAAADI.

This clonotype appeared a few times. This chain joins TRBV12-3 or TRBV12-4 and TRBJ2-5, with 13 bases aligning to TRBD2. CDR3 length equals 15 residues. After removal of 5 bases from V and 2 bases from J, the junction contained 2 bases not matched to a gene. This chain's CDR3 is CASSGTSGMQETQYF. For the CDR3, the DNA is TGTGCCAGCAGTGGGACTAGCGGGATGCAAGAGACCCAGTACTTC.

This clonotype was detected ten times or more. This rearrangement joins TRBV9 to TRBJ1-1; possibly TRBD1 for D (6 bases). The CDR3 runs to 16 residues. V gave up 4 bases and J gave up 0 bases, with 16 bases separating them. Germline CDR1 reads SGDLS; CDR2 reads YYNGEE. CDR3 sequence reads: CASSPRGQVLNTEAFF. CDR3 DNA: TGTGCCAGCAGCCCTCGGGGACAAGTCCTGAACACTGAAGCTTTCTTT.

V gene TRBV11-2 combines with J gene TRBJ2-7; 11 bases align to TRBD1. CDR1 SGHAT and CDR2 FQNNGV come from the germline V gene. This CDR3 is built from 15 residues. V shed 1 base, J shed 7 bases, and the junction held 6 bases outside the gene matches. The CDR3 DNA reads TGTGCCAGCAGCTTAGGGGACAGGGGGTCTTGGGAGCAGTACTTC. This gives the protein CASSLGDRGSWEQYF.

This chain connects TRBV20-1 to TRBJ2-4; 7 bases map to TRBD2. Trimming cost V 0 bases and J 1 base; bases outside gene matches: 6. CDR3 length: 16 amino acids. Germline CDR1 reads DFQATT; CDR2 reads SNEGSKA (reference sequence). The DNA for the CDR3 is TGCAGTGCTAGAGATCAGGGTAGCGGGGCCAAAAACATTCAGTACTTC. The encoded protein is CSARDQGSGAKNIQYF.

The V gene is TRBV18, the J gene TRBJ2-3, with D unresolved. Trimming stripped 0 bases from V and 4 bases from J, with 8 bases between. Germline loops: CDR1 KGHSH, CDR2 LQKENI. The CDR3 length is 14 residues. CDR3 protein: CASSPPSVADTQYF. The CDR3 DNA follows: TGTGCCAGCTCACCACCCTCAGTAGCAGATACGCAGTATTTT.